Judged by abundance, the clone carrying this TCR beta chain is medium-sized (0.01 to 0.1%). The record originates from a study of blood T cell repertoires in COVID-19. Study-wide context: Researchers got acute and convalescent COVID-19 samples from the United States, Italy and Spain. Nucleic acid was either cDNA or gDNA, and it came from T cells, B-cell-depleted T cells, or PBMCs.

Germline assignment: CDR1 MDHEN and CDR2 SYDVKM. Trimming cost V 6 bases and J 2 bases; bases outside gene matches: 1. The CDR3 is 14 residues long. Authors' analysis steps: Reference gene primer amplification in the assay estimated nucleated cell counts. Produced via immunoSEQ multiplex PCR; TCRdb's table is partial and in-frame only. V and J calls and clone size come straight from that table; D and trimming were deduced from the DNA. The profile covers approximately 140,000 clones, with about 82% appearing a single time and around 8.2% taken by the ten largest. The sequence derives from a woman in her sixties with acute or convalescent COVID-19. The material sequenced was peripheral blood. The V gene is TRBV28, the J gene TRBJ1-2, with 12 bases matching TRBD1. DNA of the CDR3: TGTGCCAGCAGGGGACAGGGGGCGAACTATGGCTACACCTTC. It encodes CASRGQGANYGYTF.